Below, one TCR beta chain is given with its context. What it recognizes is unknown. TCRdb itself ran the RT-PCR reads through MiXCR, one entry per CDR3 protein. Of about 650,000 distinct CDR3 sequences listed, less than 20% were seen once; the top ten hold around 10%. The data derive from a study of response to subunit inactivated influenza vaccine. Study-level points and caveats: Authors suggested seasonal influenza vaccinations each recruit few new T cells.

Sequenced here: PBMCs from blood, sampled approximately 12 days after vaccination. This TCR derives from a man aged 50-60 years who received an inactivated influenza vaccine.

The CDR3 sequence: CASSELGGQYF. CDR3 bases: TGTGCCAGCAGTGAACTGGGGGGGCAGTACTTC. The chain has TRBV6-1 and TRBJ2-7; TRBD2 is a possible D gene (6 bases). Trimming removed 2 bases at V and 9 bases at J, with 8 bases between. The CDR3 sequence is 11 residues long. In germline, CDR1 is MNHNS, CDR2 SASEGT.